This T cell receptor (beta chain) was profiled in a study of blood T cell repertoires in COVID-19. About the study: T cells, B-cell-depleted T cells, or PBMCs supplied cDNA or gDNA.

In terms of age and location, participants ranged from roughly 18 to 90 years and lived in fewer than 30 US areas. Cohorts were determined from participant-reported clinical history. Original analysis: How many nucleated cells were present was estimated from reference gene primer amplification. Some clones are missing from TCRdb's copy, which holds only in-frame ones; the method was immunoSEQ multiplex PCR. The D gene and trimming were derived from the DNA, and the V and J assignments and clone size from that table. The sample has fewer than 300,000 clones; about four fifths are singletons. The CDR3 has 12 amino acids. Trimming left V 6 bases short and J 4 bases short, with 8 bases between. The germline V gene has CDR1 MNHEY and CDR2 SVGAGI.

Sequencing was performed on PBMCs or T cells enriched from blood (not recorded which). This TCR was recovered from a man aged 40-50 years who had been exposed to COVID-19. The V and J genes are TRBV6-5 and TRBJ2-3; no clear D. CDR3 DNA: TGTGCCAGCAGGACTTTGCCAGATACGCAGTATTTT. Amino acid sequence: CASRTLPDTQYF.